These 2 T cell receptor beta chains were sequenced from one sample in a study of blood T cells in healthy people across ages. Then a second PCR, running roughly 7 to 11 cycles, was carried out with a sample-barcoded 5' primer and a J-beta primer mix. One entry per CDR3 protein results from TCRdb running MiXCR on the 5' RACE reads. The top ten clones hold less than 20% of a sample with 540,000 or so distinct CDR3 sequences, 27% of them seen once. Sequencing was performed on blood. All receptors come from a woman in her sixties or seventies in good health.

This clonotype was detected a few times. This chain uses TRBV7-2 with TRBJ1-1; a possible D gene is TRBD1 (5 bases). Germline V gives CDR1 SGHTA, CDR2 FQGNSA. This CDR3 is 15 amino acids long. Trimming took 1 base from V and 2 from J, leaving 11 bases between them. In nucleotides, the CDR3 is TGTGCCAGCAGCTTAGTTTCGGGGGGAAACACTGAAGCTTTCTTT. The encoded protein is CASSLVSGGNTEAFF.

V and J are TRBV5-1 and TRBJ1-4, with TRBD1 matching 10 bases. Per germline, CDR1 SGHRS and CDR2 YFSETQ. V was clipped by 2 bases and J by 8 bases; unmatched bases: 6. The CDR3 extends over 15 amino acids. The CDR3 nucleotides are TGCGCCAGCAGCTTTGGGGACAGGGGAAACGAAAAACTGTTTTTT. Translated, it gives CASSFGDRGNEKLFF.